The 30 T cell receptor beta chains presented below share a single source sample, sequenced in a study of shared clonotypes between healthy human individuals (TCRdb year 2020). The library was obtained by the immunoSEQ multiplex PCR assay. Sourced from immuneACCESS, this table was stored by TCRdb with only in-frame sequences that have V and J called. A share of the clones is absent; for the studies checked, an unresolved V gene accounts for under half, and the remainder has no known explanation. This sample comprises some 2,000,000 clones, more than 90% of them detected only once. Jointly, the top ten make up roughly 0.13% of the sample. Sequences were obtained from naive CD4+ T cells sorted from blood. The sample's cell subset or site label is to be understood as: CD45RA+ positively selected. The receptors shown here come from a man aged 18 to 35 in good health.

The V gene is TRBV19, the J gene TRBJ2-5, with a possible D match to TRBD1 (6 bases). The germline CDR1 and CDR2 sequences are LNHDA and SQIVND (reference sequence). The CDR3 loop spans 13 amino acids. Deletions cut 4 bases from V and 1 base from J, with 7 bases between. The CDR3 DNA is TGTGCCAGTAGTACAGGGGTCCAAGAGACCCAGTACTTC. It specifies CASSTGVQETQYF. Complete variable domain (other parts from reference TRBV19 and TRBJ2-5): DGGITQSPKYLFRKEGQNVTLSCEQNLNHDAMYWYRQDPGQGLRLIYYSQIVNDFQKGDIAEGYSVSREKKESFPLTVTSAQKNPTAFYLCASSTGVQETQYFGPGTRLLVL.

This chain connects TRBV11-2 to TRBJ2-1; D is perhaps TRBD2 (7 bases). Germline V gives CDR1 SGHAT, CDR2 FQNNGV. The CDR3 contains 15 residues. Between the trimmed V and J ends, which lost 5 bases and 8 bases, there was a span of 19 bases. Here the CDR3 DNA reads TGTGCCAGCAGCCGTCGGGGGGCCTCCTCAGATGAGCAGTTCTTC. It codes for CASSRRGASSDEQFF.

The DNA of the CDR3 is TGCGCCAGCAGTCCCGCCCAGTCTGCCCCCTACGAGCAGTACTTC. Protein product: CASSPAQSAPYEQYF. This chain links TRBV4-1 with TRBJ2-7; no clear D gene. The germline gives CDR1 MGHRA, CDR2 YSYEKL. V lost 6 bases and J 2 bases, leaving 17 bases between the germline ends. This CDR3 spans 15 amino acids.

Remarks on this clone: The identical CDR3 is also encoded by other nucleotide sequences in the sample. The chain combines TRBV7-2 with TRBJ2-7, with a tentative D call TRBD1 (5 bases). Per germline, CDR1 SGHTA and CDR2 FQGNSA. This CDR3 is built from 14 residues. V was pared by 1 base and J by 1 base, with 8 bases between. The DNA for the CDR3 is TGTGCCAGCAGCTTAGGGAGACAGTCCTACGAGCAGTACTTC. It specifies CASSLGRQSYEQYF.

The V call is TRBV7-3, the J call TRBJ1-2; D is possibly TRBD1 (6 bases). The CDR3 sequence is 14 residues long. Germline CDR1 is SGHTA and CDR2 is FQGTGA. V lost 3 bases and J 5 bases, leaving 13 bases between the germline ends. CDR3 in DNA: TGTGCCAGCAGCTTCGGCCGAACAGGGTATGGCTACACCTTC. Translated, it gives CASSFGRTGYGYTF.

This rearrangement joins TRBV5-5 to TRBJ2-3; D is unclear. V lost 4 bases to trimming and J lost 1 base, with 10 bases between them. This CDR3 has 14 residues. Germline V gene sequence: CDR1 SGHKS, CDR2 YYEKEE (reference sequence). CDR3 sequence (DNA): TGTGCCAGCAGCCCCAACCCAGGCACAGATACGCAGTATTTT. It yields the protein CASSPNPGTDTQYF. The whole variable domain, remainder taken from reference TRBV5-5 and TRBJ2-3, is DAGVTQSPTHLIKTRGQQVTLRCSPISGHKSVSWYQQVLGQGPQFIFQYYEKEERGRGNFPDRFSARQFPNYSSELNVNALLLGDSALYLCASSPNPGTDTQYFGPGTRLTVL.

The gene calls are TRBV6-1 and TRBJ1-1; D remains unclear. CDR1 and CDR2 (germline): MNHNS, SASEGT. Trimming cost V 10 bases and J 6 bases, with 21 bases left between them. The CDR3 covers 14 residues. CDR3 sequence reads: CATDGPGRHSEAFF. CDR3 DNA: TGTGCCACCGATGGGCCCGGTAGGCACTCTGAAGCTTTCTTT.

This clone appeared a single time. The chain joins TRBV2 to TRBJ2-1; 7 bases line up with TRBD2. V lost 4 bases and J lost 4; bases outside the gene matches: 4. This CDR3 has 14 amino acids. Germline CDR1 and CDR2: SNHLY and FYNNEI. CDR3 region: CASSGRDYYNEQFF. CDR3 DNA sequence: TGTGCCAGCAGTGGTAGGGACTATTACAATGAGCAGTTCTTC.

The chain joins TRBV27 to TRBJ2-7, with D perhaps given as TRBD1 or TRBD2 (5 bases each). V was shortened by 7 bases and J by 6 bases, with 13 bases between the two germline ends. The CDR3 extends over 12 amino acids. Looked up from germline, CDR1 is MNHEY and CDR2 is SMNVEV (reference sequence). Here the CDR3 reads CASTEGLSEQYF. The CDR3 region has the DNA TGTGCCAGCACTGAGGGGCTTTCCGAGCAGTACTTC.

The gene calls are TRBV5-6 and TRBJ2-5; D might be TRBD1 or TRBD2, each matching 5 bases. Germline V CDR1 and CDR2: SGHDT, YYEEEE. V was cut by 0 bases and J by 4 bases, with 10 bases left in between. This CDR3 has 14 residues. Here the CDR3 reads CASSLGQRGETQYF. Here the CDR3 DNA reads TGTGCCAGCAGCTTGGGGCAGAGGGGAGAGACCCAGTACTTC.

CDR3 residues: CASSSPGEQYF. CDR3 sequence (DNA): TGTGCCAGCAGTTCCCCGGGTGAGCAGTACTTC. The chain joins TRBV6-6 to TRBJ2-7; unclear D gene. Trimming pared 4 bases from V and 7 bases from J, leaving 8 bases between. In germline, CDR1 is MNHNY, CDR2 SVGAGI (reference sequence). CDR3 size: 11 residues.

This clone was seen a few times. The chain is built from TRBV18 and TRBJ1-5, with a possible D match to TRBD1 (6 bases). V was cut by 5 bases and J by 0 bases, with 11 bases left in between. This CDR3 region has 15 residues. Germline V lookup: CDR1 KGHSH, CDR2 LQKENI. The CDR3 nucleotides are TGTGCCAGCTCATCGACAGGCTATAGCAATCAGCCCCAGCATTTT. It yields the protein CASSSTGYSNQPQHF.

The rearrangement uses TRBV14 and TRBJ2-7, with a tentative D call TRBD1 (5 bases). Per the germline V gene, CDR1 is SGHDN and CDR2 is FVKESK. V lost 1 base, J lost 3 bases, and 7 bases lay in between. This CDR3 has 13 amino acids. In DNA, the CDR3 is TGTGCCAGCAGCCAAGGACAGTACTACGAGCAGTACTTC. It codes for CASSQGQYYEQYF.

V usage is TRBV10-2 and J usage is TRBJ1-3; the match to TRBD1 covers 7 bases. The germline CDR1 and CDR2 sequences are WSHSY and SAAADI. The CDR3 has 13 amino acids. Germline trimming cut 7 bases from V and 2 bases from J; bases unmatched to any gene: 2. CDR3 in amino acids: CASTGGTGNTIYF. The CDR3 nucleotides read TGCGCCAGCACAGGGGGAACTGGAAACACCATATATTTT.

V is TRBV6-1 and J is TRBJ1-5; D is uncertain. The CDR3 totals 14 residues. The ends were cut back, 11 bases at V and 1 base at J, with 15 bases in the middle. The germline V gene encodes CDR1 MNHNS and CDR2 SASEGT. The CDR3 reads CAGWPGISNQPQHF. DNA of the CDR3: TGTGCCGGCTGGCCGGGGATAAGCAATCAGCCCCAGCATTTT.

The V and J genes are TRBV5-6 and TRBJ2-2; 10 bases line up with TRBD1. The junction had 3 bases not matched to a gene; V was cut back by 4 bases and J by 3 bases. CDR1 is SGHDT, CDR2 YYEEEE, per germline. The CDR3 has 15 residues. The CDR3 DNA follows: TGTGCCAGCAGCCACGGGACAGGGGACACCGGGGAGCTGTTTTTT. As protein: CASSHGTGDTGELFF.

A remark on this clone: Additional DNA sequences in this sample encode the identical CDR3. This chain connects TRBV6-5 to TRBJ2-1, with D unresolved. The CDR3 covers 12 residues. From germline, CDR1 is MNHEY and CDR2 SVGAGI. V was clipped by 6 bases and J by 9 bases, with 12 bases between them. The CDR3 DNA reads TGTGCCAGCAGCGCCATTCTTGGTGAGCAGTTCTTC. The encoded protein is CASSAILGEQFF.

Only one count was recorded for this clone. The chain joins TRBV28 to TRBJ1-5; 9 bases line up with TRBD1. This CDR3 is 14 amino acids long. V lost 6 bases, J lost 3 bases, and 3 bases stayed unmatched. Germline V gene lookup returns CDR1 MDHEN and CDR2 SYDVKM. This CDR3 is CASRGTGFNQPQHF. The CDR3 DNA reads TGTGCCAGCAGAGGGACAGGGTTCAATCAGCCCCAGCATTTT.

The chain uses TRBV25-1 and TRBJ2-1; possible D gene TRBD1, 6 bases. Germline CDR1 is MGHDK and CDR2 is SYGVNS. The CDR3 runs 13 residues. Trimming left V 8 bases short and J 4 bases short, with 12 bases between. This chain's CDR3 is CASLSTGYNEQFF. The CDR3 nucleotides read TGTGCCAGCCTTTCTACAGGGTACAATGAGCAGTTCTTC.

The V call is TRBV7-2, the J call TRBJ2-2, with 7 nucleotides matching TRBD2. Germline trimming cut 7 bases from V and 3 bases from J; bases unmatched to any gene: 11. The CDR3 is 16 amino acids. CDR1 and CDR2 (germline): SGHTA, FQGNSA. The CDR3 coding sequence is TGTGCCAGCACCCAATCGGCGGGAGTGGACACCGGGGAGCTGTTTTTT. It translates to CASTQSAGVDTGELFF.

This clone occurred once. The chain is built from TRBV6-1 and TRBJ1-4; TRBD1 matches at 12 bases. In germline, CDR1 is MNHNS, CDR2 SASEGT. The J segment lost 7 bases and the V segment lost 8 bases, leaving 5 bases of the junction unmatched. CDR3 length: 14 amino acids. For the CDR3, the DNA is TGTGCCAGCGGGACAGGGGGCGGGGGTGAAAAACTGTTTTTT. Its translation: CASGTGGGGEKLFF.

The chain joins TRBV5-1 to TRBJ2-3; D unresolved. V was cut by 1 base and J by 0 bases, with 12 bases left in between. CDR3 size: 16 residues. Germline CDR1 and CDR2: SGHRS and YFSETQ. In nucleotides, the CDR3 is TGCGCCAGCAGCTTGTATGATCAGAGAAGCACAGATACGCAGTATTTT. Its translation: CASSLYDQRSTDTQYF.

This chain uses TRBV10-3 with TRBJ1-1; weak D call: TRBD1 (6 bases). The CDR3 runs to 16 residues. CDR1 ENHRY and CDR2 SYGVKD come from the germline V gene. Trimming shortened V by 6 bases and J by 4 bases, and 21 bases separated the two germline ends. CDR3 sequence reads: CAISRGQKEVSTEAFF. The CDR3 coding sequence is TGTGCCATCAGCAGGGGCCAGAAAGAGGTGAGCACTGAAGCTTTCTTT.

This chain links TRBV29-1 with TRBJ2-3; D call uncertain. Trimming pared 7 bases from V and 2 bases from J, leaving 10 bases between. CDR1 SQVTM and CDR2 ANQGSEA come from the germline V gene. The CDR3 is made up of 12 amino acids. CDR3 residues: CSADGNTDTQYF. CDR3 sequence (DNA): TGCAGCGCTGATGGGAACACAGATACGCAGTATTTT.

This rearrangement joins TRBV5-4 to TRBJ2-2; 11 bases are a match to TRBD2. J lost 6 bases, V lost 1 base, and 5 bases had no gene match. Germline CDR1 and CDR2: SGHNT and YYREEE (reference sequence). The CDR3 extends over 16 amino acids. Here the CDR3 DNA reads TGTGCCAGCAGCTTGATAGCGGGAGGGCCATCCGGGGAGCTGTTTTTT. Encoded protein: CASSLIAGGPSGELFF.

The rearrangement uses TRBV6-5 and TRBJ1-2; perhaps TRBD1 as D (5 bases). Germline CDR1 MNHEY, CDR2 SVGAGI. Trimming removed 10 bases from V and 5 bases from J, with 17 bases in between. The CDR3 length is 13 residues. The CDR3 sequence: CATLLKAGYGYTF. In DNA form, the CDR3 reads TGTGCCACCCTATTAAAGGCAGGGTATGGCTACACCTTC.

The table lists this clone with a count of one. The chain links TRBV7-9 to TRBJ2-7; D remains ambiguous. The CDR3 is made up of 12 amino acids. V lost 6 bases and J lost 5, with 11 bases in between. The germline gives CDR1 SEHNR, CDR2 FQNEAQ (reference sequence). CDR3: CASSPIRDEQYF. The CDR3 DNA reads TGTGCCAGCAGTCCCATCCGGGACGAGCAGTACTTC. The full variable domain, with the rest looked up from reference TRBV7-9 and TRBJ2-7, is DTGVSQNPRHKITKRGQNVTFRCDPISEHNRLYWYRQTLGQGPEFLTYFQNEAQLEKSRLLSDRFSAERPKGSFSTLEIQRTEQGDSAMYLCASSPIRDEQYFGPGTRLTVT.

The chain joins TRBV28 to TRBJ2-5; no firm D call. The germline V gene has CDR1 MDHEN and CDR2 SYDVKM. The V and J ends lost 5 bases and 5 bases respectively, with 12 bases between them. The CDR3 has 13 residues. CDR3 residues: CASSPGSSETQYF. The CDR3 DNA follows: TGTGCCAGCAGTCCCGGGTCCAGCGAGACCCAGTACTTC.

The CDR3 bases are TGTGCCAGCAGTGATGAGGGGACACGGAATGGCTACACCTTC. The encoded protein is CASSDEGTRNGYTF. This chain uses TRBV2 with TRBJ1-2; possibly TRBD1 for D (6 bases). The CDR3 extends over 14 amino acids. Germline CDR1 reads SNHLY; CDR2 reads FYNNEI. The germline V and J ends were trimmed by 3 bases and 6 bases, with 14 bases remaining between them.

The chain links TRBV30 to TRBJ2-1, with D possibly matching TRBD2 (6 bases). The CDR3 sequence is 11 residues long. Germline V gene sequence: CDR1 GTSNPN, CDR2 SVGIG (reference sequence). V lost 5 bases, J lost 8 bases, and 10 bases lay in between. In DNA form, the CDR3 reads TGTGCCTGGGGACTAAACCATGAGCAGTTCTTC. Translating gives CAWGLNHEQFF. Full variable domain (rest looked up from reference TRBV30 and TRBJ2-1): SQTIHQWPATLVQPVGSPLSLECTVEGTSNPNLYWYRQAAGRGLQLLFYSVGIGQISSEVPQNLSASRPQDRQFILSSKKLLLSDSGFYLCAWGLNHEQFFGPGTRLTVL.